This T cell receptor beta chain was found in a study of T cells in Graves' hyperthyroidism and ophthalmopathy. Study-level points and caveats: Blood also contained most expanded thyroid clonotypes above 0.001. Using 13 V-J features, a model discriminated ophthalmopathy from stable hyperthyroidism.

Lactation, pregnancy, other autoimmune disease or uncontrolled infection led to exclusion of patients. The PBMCs were sourced from fresh peripheral blood (10 ml). Germline CDR1 is GTSNPN and CDR2 is SVGIG (reference sequence). The CDR3 is 15 residues long. J lost 1 base, V lost 5 bases, and 7 bases had no gene match. Concerning this clonotype: The antigen remains undetermined.

The TCR beta CDR3 regions underwent amplification using RNA transcripts as the source. RT-PCR in the first round (using the HTBI primer set) targeted the TCR CDR3. MiXCR was run by TCRdb on the multiplex PCR reads, yielding one entry per CDR3 protein. Of around 690,000 distinct CDR3 sequences listed, less than 25% are singletons. What was sequenced was blood. This clonotype was obtained from a man aged 25 to 40 with Graves' ophthalmopathy. The chain joins TRBV30 to TRBJ2-2, with 7 bases lining up with TRBD2. In nucleotides, the CDR3 is TGTGCCTGGCACCTAGCGGAAATGAACACCGGGGAGCTGTTTTTT. It codes for CAWHLAEMNTGELFF.